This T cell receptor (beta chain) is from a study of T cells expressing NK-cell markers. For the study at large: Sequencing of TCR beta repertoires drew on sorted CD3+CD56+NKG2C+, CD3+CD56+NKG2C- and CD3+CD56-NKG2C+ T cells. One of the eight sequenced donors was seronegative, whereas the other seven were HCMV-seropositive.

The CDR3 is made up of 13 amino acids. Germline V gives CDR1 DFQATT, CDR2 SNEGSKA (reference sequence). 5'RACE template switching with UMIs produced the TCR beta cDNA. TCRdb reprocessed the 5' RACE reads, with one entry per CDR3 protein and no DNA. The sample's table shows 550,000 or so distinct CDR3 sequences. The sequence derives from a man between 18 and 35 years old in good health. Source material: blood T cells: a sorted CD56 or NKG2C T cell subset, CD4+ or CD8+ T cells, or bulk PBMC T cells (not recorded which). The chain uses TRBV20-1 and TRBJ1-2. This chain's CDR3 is CSDGPPANYGYTF.